This T cell receptor (beta chain) was sequenced in a study of T-cell memory formation after mild COVID-19. General study findings and limits: The authors left the SARS-CoV-2 specificity of second-wave clones peaking on day 37 unconfirmed.

This clonotype was picked up many times. Antigen specificity is unknown. TCRdb re-derived calls from the 5' RACE reads in MiXCR, one entry per CDR3 protein. The sample carries some 14,000 distinct CDR3 sequences, 12% recorded once. The V gene end was trimmed by 4 bases and the J gene end by 8 bases; junction bases not matched to a gene: 6. The CDR3 has 13 residues. Sequencing input: PBMCs or a T cell subset sorted from them (not recorded which). The rearrangement uses TRBV12-3 or TRBV12-4 and TRBJ1-2; 8 nucleotides align to TRBD1. This clonotype originated in an adult woman who had mild COVID-19 (a few samples of this study predate the infection). Cell type and time point are not known. The chain's CDR3 is CASSSRTGLGYTF. As DNA, the CDR3 is TGTGCCAGCAGTTCTCGGACAGGGTTGGGCTACACCTTC.